This T cell receptor beta chain came from a study of cytomegalovirus exposure and HLA in healthy donors. Sequencing used immunoSEQ multiplex PCR; TCRdb keeps in-frame clones, though not all of them. The table records around 120,000 clones, around 90% of them present only once. With 1 base clipped from V and 4 bases from J, the junction kept 12 bases outside the gene matches. Germline CDR1 reads MGHRA; CDR2 reads YSYEKL. The CDR3 is 18 residues long. The sequenced sample consisted of PBMCs. This TCR was recovered from a young woman in good health and CMV-seronegative. V usage is TRBV4-1 and J usage is TRBJ2-1; 8 positions match TRBD2. CDR3 DNA: TGCGCCAGCAGCCAAGCCCCGGGGCGGCGGGGGGAGTACAATGAGCAGTTCTTC. Translation gives CASSQAPGRRGEYNEQFF.